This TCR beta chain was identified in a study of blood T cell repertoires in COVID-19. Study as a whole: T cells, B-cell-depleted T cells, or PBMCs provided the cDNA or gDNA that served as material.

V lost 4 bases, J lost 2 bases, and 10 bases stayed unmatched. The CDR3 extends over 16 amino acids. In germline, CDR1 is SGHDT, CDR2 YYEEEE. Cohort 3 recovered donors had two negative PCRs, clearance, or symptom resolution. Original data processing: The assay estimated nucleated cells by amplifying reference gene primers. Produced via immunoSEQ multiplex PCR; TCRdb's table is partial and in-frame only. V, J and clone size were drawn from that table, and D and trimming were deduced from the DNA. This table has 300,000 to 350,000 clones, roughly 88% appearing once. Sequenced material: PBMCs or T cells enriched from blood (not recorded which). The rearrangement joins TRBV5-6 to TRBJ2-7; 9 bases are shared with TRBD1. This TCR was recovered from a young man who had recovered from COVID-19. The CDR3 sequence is CASSARRGTGTYEQYF. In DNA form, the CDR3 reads TGTGCCAGCAGCGCCCGGAGAGGGACAGGGACCTACGAGCAGTACTTC.